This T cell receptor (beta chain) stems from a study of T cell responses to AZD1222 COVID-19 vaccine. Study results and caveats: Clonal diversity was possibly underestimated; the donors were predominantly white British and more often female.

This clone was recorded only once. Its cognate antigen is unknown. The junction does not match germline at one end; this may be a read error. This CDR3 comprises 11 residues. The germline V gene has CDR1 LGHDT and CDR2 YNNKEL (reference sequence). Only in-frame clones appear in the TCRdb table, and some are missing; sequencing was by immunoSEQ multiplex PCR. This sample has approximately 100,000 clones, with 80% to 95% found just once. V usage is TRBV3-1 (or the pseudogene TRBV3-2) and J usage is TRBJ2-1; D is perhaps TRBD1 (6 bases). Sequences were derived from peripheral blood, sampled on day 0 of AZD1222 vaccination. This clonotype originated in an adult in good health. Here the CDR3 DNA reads TGTGCCAGCAGTCAAGGGACAGAGCAGTTCTTC. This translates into CASSQGTEQFF.